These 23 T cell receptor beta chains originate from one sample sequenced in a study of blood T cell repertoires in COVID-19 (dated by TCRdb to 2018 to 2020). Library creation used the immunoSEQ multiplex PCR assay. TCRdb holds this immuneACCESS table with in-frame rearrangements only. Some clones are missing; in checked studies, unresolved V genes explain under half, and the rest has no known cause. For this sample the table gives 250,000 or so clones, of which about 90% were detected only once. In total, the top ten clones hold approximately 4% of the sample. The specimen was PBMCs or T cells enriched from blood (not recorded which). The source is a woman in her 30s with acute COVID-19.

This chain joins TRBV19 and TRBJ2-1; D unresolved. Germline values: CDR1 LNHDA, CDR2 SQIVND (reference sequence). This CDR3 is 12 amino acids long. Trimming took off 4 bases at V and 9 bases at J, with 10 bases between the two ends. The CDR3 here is CASSTGNSEQFF. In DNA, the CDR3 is TGTGCCAGTAGTACCGGAAACAGTGAGCAGTTCTTC.

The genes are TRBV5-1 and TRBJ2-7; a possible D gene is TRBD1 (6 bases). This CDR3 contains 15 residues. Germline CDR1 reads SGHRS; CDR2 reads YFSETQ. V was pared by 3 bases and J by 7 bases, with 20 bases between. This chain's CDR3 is CASSSGPGQVSEQYF. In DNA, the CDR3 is TGCGCCAGCAGCTCGGGACCGGGACAAGTTAGTGAGCAGTACTTC.

In nucleotides, the CDR3 is TGTGCCAGCAGTTTAGGAACTTCCTATGGCTACACCTTC. It translates to CASSLGTSYGYTF. The J gene is TRBJ1-2, the V gene TRBV12-3 or TRBV12-4; D is unresolved. The CDR3 contains 13 residues. V gave up 1 base and J gave up 4 bases, with 7 bases separating them.

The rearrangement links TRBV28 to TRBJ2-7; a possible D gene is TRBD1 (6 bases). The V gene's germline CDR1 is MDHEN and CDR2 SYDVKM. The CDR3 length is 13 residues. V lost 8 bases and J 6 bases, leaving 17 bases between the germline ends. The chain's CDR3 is CASATGSFSEQYF. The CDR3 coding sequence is TGTGCCAGCGCGACAGGATCCTTTTCCGAGCAGTACTTC. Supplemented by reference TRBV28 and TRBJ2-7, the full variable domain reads DVKVTQSSRYLVKRTGEKVFLECVQDMDHENMFWYRQDPGLGLRLIYFSYDVKMKEKGDIPEGYSVSREKKERFSLILESASTNQTSMYLCASATGSFSEQYFGPGTRLTVT.

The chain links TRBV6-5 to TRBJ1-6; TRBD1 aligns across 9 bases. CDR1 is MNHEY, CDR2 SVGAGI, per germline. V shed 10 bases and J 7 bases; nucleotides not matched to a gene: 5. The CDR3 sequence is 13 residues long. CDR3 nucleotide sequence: TGTGCCACTCGGGACAGGGTCAATTCACCCCTCCACTTT. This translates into CATRDRVNSPLHF.

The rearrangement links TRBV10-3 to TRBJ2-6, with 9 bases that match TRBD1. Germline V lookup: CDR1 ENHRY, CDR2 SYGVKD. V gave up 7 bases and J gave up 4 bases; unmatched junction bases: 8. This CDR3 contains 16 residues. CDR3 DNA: TGTGCCATCAACACAGGGGGCGCGTGGGGGGCCAACGTCCTGACTTTC. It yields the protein CAINTGGAWGANVLTF.

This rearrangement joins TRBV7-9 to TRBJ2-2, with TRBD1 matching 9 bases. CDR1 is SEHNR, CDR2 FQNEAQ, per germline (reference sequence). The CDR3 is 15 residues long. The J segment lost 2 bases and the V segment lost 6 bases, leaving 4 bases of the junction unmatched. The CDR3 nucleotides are TGTGCCAGCAGGAGGGACAGGGATAACACCGGGGAGCTGTTTTTT. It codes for CASRRDRDNTGELFF.

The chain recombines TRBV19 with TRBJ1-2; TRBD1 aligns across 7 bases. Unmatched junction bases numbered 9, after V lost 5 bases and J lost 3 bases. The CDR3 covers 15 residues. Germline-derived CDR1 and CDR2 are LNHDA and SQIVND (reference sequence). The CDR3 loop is CASSPWGQTDYGYTF. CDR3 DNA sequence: TGTGCCAGTAGTCCCTGGGGACAGACCGACTATGGCTACACCTTC.

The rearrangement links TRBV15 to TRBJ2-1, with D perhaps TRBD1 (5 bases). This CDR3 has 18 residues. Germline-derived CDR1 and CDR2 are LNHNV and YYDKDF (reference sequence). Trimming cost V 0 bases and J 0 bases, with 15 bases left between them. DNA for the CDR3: TGTGCCACCAGCAGAGATCTCTTAGGCCAGGGCTCCTACAATGAGCAGTTCTTC. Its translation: CATSRDLLGQGSYNEQFF.

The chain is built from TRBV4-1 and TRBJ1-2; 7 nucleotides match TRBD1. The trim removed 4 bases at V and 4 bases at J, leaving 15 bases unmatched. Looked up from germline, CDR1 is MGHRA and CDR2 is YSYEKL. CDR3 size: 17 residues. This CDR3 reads CASSPTLEGAEGYGYTF. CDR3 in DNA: TGCGCCAGCAGCCCGACCTTGGAGGGGGCAGAGGGCTATGGCTACACCTTC.

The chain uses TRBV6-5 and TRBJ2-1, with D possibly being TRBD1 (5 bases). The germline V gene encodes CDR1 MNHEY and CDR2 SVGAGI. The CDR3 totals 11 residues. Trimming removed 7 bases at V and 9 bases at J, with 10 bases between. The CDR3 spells CASNKGIEQFF. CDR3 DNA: TGTGCCAGCAATAAGGGGATTGAGCAGTTCTTC.

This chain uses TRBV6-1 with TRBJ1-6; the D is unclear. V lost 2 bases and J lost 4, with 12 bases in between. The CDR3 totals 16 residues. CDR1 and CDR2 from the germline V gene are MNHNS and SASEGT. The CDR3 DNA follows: TGTGCCAGCAGTGAAAGCCCTCTGAAATATAATTCACCCCTCCACTTT. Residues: CASSESPLKYNSPLHF.

The CDR3 region is CASSLGGSTSHEQFF. The CDR3 DNA reads TGTGCCAGCAGCTTAGGCGGGAGTACGTCCCATGAGCAGTTCTTC. The J gene is TRBJ2-1, the V gene TRBV7-7, with TRBD2 matching over 7 bases. V shed 1 base, J shed 8 bases, and the junction held 8 bases outside the gene matches. The CDR3 covers 15 residues. Germline V lookup: CDR1 SSHAT, CDR2 FNYEAQ (reference sequence).

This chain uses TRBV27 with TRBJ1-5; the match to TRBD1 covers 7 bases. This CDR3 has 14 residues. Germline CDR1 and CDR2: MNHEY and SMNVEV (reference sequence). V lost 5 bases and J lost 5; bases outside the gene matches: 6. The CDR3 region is CASSTGTVHQPQHF. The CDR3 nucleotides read TGTGCCAGCAGTACCGGGACAGTGCATCAGCCCCAGCATTTT.

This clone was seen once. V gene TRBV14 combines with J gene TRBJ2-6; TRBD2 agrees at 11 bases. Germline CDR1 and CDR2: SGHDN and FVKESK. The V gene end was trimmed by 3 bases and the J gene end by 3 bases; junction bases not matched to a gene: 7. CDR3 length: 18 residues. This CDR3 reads CASSQVAGGPRGANVLTF. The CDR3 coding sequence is TGTGCCAGCAGCCAGGTAGCGGGAGGGCCACGTGGGGCCAACGTCCTGACTTTC.

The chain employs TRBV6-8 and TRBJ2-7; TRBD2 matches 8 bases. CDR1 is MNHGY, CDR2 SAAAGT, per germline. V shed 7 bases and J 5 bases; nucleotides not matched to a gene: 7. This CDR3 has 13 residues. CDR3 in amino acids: CASTRGGGNEQYF. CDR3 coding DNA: TGTGCCAGCACCCGGGGGGGAGGGAACGAGCAGTACTTC.

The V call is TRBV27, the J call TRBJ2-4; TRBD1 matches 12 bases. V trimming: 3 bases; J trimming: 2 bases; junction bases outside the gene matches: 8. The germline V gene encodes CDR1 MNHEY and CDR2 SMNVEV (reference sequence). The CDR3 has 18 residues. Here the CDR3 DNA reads TGTGCCAGCAGTTTGGGACAGGGGGCCGGCGGGACCAAAAACATTCAGTACTTC. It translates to CASSLGQGAGGTKNIQYF.

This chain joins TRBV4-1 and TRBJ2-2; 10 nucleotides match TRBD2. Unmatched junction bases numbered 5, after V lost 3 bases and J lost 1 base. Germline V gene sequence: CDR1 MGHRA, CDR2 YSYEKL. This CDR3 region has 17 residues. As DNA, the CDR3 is TGCGCCAGCAGCCAGCTAGCGGGAGTCGTGAACACCGGGGAGCTGTTTTTT. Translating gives CASSQLAGVVNTGELFF.

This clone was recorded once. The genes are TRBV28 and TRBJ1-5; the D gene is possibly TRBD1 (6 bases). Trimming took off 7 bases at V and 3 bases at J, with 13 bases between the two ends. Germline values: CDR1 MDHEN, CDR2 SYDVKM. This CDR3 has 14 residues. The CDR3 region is CASTQGSLNQPQHF. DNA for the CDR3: TGTGCCAGCACGCAGGGGTCCCTCAATCAGCCCCAGCATTTT. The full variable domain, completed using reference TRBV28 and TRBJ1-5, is DVKVTQSSRYLVKRTGEKVFLECVQDMDHENMFWYRQDPGLGLRLIYFSYDVKMKEKGDIPEGYSVSREKKERFSLILESASTNQTSMYLCASTQGSLNQPQHFGDGTRLSIL.

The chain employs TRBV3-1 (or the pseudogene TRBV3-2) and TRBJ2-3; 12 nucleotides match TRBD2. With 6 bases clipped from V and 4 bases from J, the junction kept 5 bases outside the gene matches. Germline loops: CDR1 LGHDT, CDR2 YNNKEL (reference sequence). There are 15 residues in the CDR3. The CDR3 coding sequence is TGTGCCAGCAGTCAGACTAGCGGGAGATCAGATACGCAGTATTTT. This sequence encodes CASSQTSGRSDTQYF.

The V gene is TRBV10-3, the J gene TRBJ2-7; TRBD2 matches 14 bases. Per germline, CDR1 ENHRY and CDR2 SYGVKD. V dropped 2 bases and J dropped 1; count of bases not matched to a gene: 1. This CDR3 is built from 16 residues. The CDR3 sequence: CAISEGTSGSSYEQYF. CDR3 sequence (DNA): TGTGCCATCAGTGAGGGGACTAGCGGGAGTTCCTACGAGCAGTACTTC.

The CDR3 coding sequence is TGTGCCAGCAGTTACTTAGGGGTTTCAGATACGCAGTATTTT. Amino acid sequence: CASSYLGVSDTQYF. V gene TRBV6-2 or TRBV6-3 combines with J gene TRBJ2-3, with a weak D call TRBD1 (5 bases). The CDR3 extends over 14 amino acids. Trimming cost V 1 base and J 4 bases, with 9 bases left between them. Per the germline V gene, CDR1 is MNHEY and CDR2 is SVGEGT.

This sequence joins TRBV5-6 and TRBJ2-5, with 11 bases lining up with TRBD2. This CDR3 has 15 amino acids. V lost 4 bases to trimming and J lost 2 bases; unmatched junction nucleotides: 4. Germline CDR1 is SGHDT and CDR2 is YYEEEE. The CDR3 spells CASSTLAGGQETQYF. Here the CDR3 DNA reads TGTGCCAGCAGCACGCTAGCGGGAGGTCAAGAGACCCAGTACTTC.